The 17 T cell receptor beta chains below were found in one sample sequenced in a study of vaccination and CD4 T cells after COVID-19 (dated by TCRdb to 2021 to 2024). In light of the paper, this sample's treatment or condition label describes: roughly 10-day PBMC culture with coronavirus spike peptide pools or control peptides (ViraFEST assay). Their antigens are not known. The method was PCR. The reads were generated on an Illumina iSeq 100. DNA from cultured CD4+ T cells was subjected to TCR sequencing with the Oncomine TCR Beta short-read assay at the Johns Hopkins FTIC core. The public reads were reprocessed in TCRdb via fastp at Q25 and MiXCR, keeping in-frame beta chains. Records with the same CDR3 protein are collapsed into one entry carrying the most frequent genes and DNA. For this sample there are about 22,000 distinct CDR3 sequences; 45% to 50% appear just once. Approximately 9% of the sample goes to the ten largest clones.

The sample comprised CD4+ T cells from blood, cultured in vitro. All receptors come from a human donor who had recovered from COVID-19.

This clonotype has only a few counts. The rearrangement uses TRBV6-1 and TRBJ1-2; no firm D call. CDR1 and CDR2 (germline): MNHNS, SASEGT. The length of the CDR3 is 11 residues. V was trimmed by 4 bases and J by 5 bases, leaving 5 bases between them. CDR3 amino acids: CASSVLYGYTF. DNA for the CDR3: TGTGCCAGCAGTGTCTTGTATGGCTACACCTTC.

The V and J genes are TRBV6-2 or TRBV6-3 and TRBJ2-7; perhaps TRBD1 as D (5 bases). The CDR3 contains 12 residues. Deletions cut 8 bases from V and 6 bases from J, with 14 bases between. Per the germline V gene, CDR1 is MNHEY and CDR2 is SVGEGT. The CDR3 loop is CASADQGLEQYF. The CDR3 DNA reads TGTGCCAGCGCGGATCAGGGTCTCGAGCAGTACTTC.

This clonotype has a handful of counts. The chain uses TRBV20-1 and TRBJ2-5; no clear D. Germline CDR1 reads DFQATT; CDR2 reads SNEGSKA (reference sequence). The V end was cut by 1 base, the J end by 4 bases, with 10 bases between. The length of the CDR3 is 13 residues. CDR3 nucleotides: TGCAGTGCTAGAGGAAGTAGGAGAGAGACCCAGTACTTC. This encodes CSARGSRRETQYF.

This clonotype was seen more than once but under ten times. This chain joins TRBV20-1 and TRBJ1-2; D remains ambiguous. Germline CDR1 DFQATT, CDR2 SNEGSKA (reference sequence). CDR3 size: 12 residues. Trimming removed 4 bases from V and 3 bases from J, with 9 bases in between. As DNA, the CDR3 is TGCAGTGCTACCCCCGGGGACTATGGCTACACCTTC. Encoded protein: CSATPGDYGYTF.

The chain carries TRBV13 and TRBJ1-1; TRBD1 agrees at 7 bases. Germline V CDR1 and CDR2: PRHDT, FYEKMQ (reference sequence). The CDR3 extends over 19 amino acids. Trimming removed 1 base from V and 1 base from J; junction bases left unmatched: 15. CDR3 sequence reads: CASSLDLFDREGENTEAFF. As DNA, the CDR3 is TGTGCCAGCAGCTTAGACCTATTCGACAGGGAGGGGGAGAACACTGAAGCTTTCTTT. Filled out from reference TRBV13 and TRBJ1-1, the complete variable domain reads AAGVIQSPRHLIKEKRETATLKCYPIPRHDTVYWYQQGPGQDPQFLISFYEKMQSDKGSIPDRFSAQQFSDYHSELNMSSLELGDSALYFCASSLDLFDREGENTEAFFGQGTRLTVV.

There are a few counts of this clonotype. The chain uses TRBV7-8 and TRBJ2-7; D possibly corresponds to TRBD2 (5 bases). Trimming took 1 base from V and 4 from J, leaving 11 bases between them. Looked up from germline, CDR1 is SGHVS and CDR2 is FQNEAQ. There are 14 residues in the CDR3. CDR3 loop: CASSLGGFVYEQYF. As DNA, the CDR3 is TGTGCCAGCAGCTTAGGCGGGTTTGTGTACGAGCAGTACTTC.

V gene TRBV4-1 combines with J gene TRBJ2-5; 12 bases are shared with TRBD2. The CDR3 is made up of 17 amino acids. CDR1 is MGHRA and CDR2 is YSYEKL in the germline V gene. J gave up 3 bases and V 3 bases, and 8 bases lay outside the gene matches. The CDR3 region is CASSQDRGLAGKETQYF. In DNA, the CDR3 is TGCGCCAGCAGCCAGGACCGAGGACTAGCGGGAAAAGAGACCCAGTACTTC.

The V gene is TRBV28, the J gene TRBJ2-3, with D perhaps TRBD1 or TRBD2 (6 bases each). The CDR3 sequence is 16 residues long. V was cut by 6 bases and J by 2 bases, with 18 bases left in between. Germline V gene sequence: CDR1 MDHEN, CDR2 SYDVKM. The CDR3 loop is CASSRGAGVSTDTQYF. CDR3 in DNA: TGTGCCAGCAGCCGCGGGGCAGGGGTATCCACAGATACGCAGTATTTT. Full variable domain (remainder filled in from reference TRBV28 and TRBJ2-3): DVKVTQSSRYLVKRTGEKVFLECVQDMDHENMFWYRQDPGLGLRLIYFSYDVKMKEKGDIPEGYSVSREKKERFSLILESASTNQTSMYLCASSRGAGVSTDTQYFGPGTRLTVL.

V gene TRBV6-5 combines with J gene TRBJ1-2; D perhaps matches TRBD1 (6 bases). Germline lookup yields CDR1 MNHEY and CDR2 SVGAGI. V was cut by 2 bases and J by 6 bases, with 13 bases left in between. This CDR3 contains 14 residues. The CDR3 DNA follows: TGTGCCAGCAGTTACCTAGCCAGGGGAAATGGCTACACCTTC. It codes for CASSYLARGNGYTF.

This clonotype has a handful of counts. For the CDR3, the DNA is TGTGCCAGCAGTTTCGGTTTTCAGCCCCAGCATTTT. Amino acids: CASSFGFQPQHF. This chain links TRBV12-3 or TRBV12-4 with TRBJ1-5; D uncertain. V was clipped by 3 bases and J by 6 bases, with 6 bases between them. The CDR3 has 12 residues.

This clonotype showed up just once. The V and J genes are TRBV5-1 and TRBJ1-1; 7 bases line up with TRBD1. The V and J ends lost 3 bases and 1 base, in that order; junction bases with no gene match: 3. The CDR3 sequence is 14 residues long. Germline CDR1 SGHRS, CDR2 YFSETQ. The CDR3 region is CASSSTGTNTEAFF. CDR3 coding DNA: TGCGCCAGCAGCTCGACAGGGACGAACACTGAAGCTTTCTTT.

The V gene is TRBV19, the J gene TRBJ1-5, with a possible D match to TRBD1 (6 bases). Trimming removed 5 bases from V and 0 bases from J, with 14 bases in between. Per the germline V gene, CDR1 is LNHDA and CDR2 is SQIVND (reference sequence). The length of the CDR3 is 16 residues. The CDR3: CASSPRQAGSNQPQHF. The DNA of the CDR3 is TGTGCCAGTAGTCCTCGACAGGCAGGTAGCAATCAGCCCCAGCATTTT.

This clonotype occurred a few times. This chain uses TRBV7-9 with TRBJ2-5, with TRBD2 matching 14 bases. Trimming at V came to 3 bases and at J to 4 bases, leaving 4 bases not matched to a gene. This CDR3 is 16 amino acids long. Germline assignment: CDR1 SEHNR and CDR2 FQNEAQ (reference sequence). For the CDR3, the DNA is TGTGCCAGCAGCTTTGGGACTAGCGGGAGCGGAGAGACCCAGTACTTC. The encoded protein is CASSFGTSGSGETQYF.

The rearrangement links TRBV15 to TRBJ2-5, with D tentatively TRBD1 (6 bases). This CDR3 spans 16 amino acids. The V gene lost 0 bases and the J gene lost 5 bases, with 16 bases spanning the gap. Germline V gene sequence: CDR1 LNHNV, CDR2 YYDKDF (reference sequence). This chain's CDR3 is CATSRDLSGARETQYF. The CDR3 DNA follows: TGTGCCACCAGCAGAGATCTATCAGGGGCGCGCGAGACCCAGTACTTC.

The chain links TRBV20-1 to TRBJ1-5, with D tentatively TRBD1 (6 bases). Germline V gene data show CDR1 as DFQATT and CDR2 as SNEGSKA (reference sequence). This CDR3 region has 14 residues. Trimming left V 5 bases short and J 5 bases short, with 16 bases between. DNA of the CDR3: TGCAGTGCTTCACCGGACAGCCCTGATCAGCCCCAGCATTTT. It translates to CSASPDSPDQPQHF.

The chain joins TRBV7-8 to TRBJ2-3; TRBD1 matches at 11 bases. This CDR3 spans 14 amino acids. V lost 4 bases and J lost 5; bases outside the gene matches: 2. From germline, CDR1 is SGHVS and CDR2 FQNEAQ. The CDR3 DNA follows: TGTGCCAGCAGCTGGGACAGGGGGAAAGATACGCAGTATTTT. This sequence encodes CASSWDRGKDTQYF.

The chain carries TRBV6-1 and TRBJ2-7; D is uncertain. Germline CDR1 reads MNHNS; CDR2 reads SASEGT. Trimming left V 7 bases short and J 7 bases short, with 17 bases between. This CDR3 spans 13 amino acids. The CDR3 bases are TGTGCCAGCACCTCTAGACCCACTGGTGAGCAGTACTTC. This encodes CASTSRPTGEQYF.